The 17 T cell receptor beta chains presented below share a single source sample, sequenced in a study of T cells in tuberculosis. The repertoire was sequenced with immunoSEQ multiplex PCR; TCRdb's copy has only in-frame clones and lacks some. The profile shows 29,000 or so clones, around 92% of them singletons. Time point noted: new active TB diagnosis, blood taken before or within 7 days of starting treatment. The material sequenced was PBMCs, taken at tuberculosis diagnosis. These receptors all come from an adult with tuberculosis.

This chain connects TRBV6-5 to TRBJ2-7; 10 nucleotides line up with TRBD1. The CDR3 contains 16 residues. In germline, CDR1 is MNHEY, CDR2 SVGAGI. Trimming took 2 bases from V and 4 from J; bases not matched to a gene: 8. The DNA of the CDR3 is TGTGCCAGCAGTTACACCCCGACAGGGGGCTTTTACGAGCAGTACTTC. Its protein is CASSYTPTGGFYEQYF.

The V gene is TRBV27, the J gene TRBJ2-7; D uncertain. This CDR3 contains 15 residues. Between the trimmed V and J ends, which lost 5 bases and 3 bases, there was a span of 17 bases. The V gene's germline CDR1 is MNHEY and CDR2 SMNVEV (reference sequence). CDR3 loop: CASSPQPQALYEQYF. The CDR3 nucleotides are TGTGCCAGCAGTCCGCAACCTCAGGCCCTCTACGAGCAGTACTTC.

V and J are TRBV10-3 and TRBJ2-3, with 8 bases lining up with TRBD2. CDR1 ENHRY and CDR2 SYGVKD come from the germline V gene. CDR3 length: 15 residues. The V segment lost 10 bases and the J segment 4 bases; nucleotides outside the gene matches: 13. CDR3 region: CASAPGGGRADTQYF. In nucleotides, the CDR3 is TGTGCCAGCGCCCCCGGGGGGGGCCGGGCAGATACGCAGTATTTT.

The chain carries TRBV6-5 and TRBJ2-1; D gene unclear. This CDR3 is 16 amino acids long. The germline V gene has CDR1 MNHEY and CDR2 SVGAGI. V lost 2 bases to trimming and J lost 0 bases, with 11 bases between them. The DNA of the CDR3 is TGTGCCAGCAGTTACGTACAGATAAGCTCCTACAATGAGCAGTTCTTC. Translated: CASSYVQISSYNEQFF.

The gene calls are TRBV2 and TRBJ2-3; the D is unclear. Trimming shortened V by 6 bases and J by 0 bases, and 13 bases separated the two germline ends. The CDR3 length is 15 residues. Germline V gene data show CDR1 as SNHLY and CDR2 as FYNNEI. The CDR3 spells CASRTSRISTDTQYF. The DNA of the CDR3 is TGTGCCAGCAGGACGTCGCGGATAAGCACAGATACGCAGTATTTT. Supplemented by reference TRBV2 and TRBJ2-3, the full variable domain reads EPEVTQTPSHQVTQMGQEVILRCVPISNHLYFYWYRQILGQKVEFLVSFYNNEISEKSEIFDDQFSVERPDGSNFTLKIRSTKLEDSAMYFCASRTSRISTDTQYFGPGTRLTVL.

V usage is TRBV10-3 and J usage is TRBJ2-4; 7 nucleotides line up with TRBD2. Germline trimming cut 3 bases from V and 1 base from J; bases unmatched to any gene: 6. The germline V gene has CDR1 ENHRY and CDR2 SYGVKD. The length of the CDR3 is 16 residues. In DNA, the CDR3 is TGTGCCATCAGTGAAGGGAGGGGACTCGCCAAAAACATTCAGTACTTC. It codes for CAISEGRGLAKNIQYF.

The chain uses TRBV5-4 and TRBJ1-2; D might be TRBD1 (5 bases). The V end lost 0 bases, the J end lost 7 bases, and 19 bases lay between the germline ends. Germline V gene sequence: CDR1 SGHNT, CDR2 YYREEE (reference sequence). This CDR3 is built from 16 residues. CDR3 nucleotides: TGTGCCAGCAGCTTGGCCGGTGGGGCCGGAGTAGGTGGCTACACCTTC. Residues: CASSLAGGAGVGGYTF.

In this sample, this clone turned up once. The chain is built from TRBV2 and TRBJ2-5; D remains unclear. The length of the CDR3 is 12 residues. Trimming stripped 2 bases from V and 3 bases from J, with 4 bases between. Germline V CDR1 and CDR2: SNHLY, FYNNEI. This CDR3 is CASSELEETQYF. The CDR3 bases are TGTGCCAGCAGTGAACTTGAAGAGACCCAGTACTTC.

The chain couples TRBV5-1 to TRBJ2-5, with 8 nucleotides matching TRBD2. The CDR3 is 15 amino acids. Germline trimming cut 4 bases from V and 3 bases from J; bases unmatched to any gene: 8. CDR1 is SGHRS and CDR2 is YFSETQ in the germline V gene. The DNA of the CDR3 is TGCGCCAGCAGCCCGGTTTGGCGGGAGGAAGAGACCCAGTACTTC. It is translated as CASSPVWREEETQYF.

The chain has TRBV15 and TRBJ2-7, with D possibly being TRBD2 (5 bases). Germline loops: CDR1 LNHNV, CDR2 YYDKDF (reference sequence). Trimming removed 0 bases at V and 3 bases at J, with 15 bases between. The CDR3 runs to 16 residues. The DNA for the CDR3 is TGTGCCACCAGCAGAGAGGCGCTATTCACTAGCTACGAGCAGTACTTC. Translating it yields CATSREALFTSYEQYF.

The CDR3 region is CASSLARGVGQPQHF. DNA for the CDR3: TGCGCCAGCAGTCTCGCTCGGGGGGTTGGTCAGCCCCAGCATTTT. V usage is TRBV23-1 and J usage is TRBJ1-5; TRBD1 is a possible D gene (5 bases). TRBV23-1 falls under the ORF class, with uncertain function. V lost 4 bases, J lost 6 bases, and 16 bases lay in between. This CDR3 is built from 15 residues.

The genes are TRBV28 and TRBJ1-5; D call uncertain. Germline values: CDR1 MDHEN, CDR2 SYDVKM. The CDR3 extends over 14 amino acids. V was clipped by 7 bases and J by 3 bases, with 13 bases between them. The CDR3 sequence is CASTQDGVNQPQHF. The CDR3, as DNA: TGTGCCAGCACCCAGGACGGGGTCAATCAGCCCCAGCATTTT.

The chain employs TRBV2 and TRBJ1-1; possibly TRBD1 for D (6 bases). CDR3 length: 14 amino acids. With 4 bases removed from V and 4 bases from J, the gap between germline ends came to 13 bases. CDR1 is SNHLY and CDR2 is FYNNEI in the germline V gene. The CDR3 protein is CASSVQGRVTEAFF. Here the CDR3 DNA reads TGTGCCAGCAGTGTGCAGGGGCGCGTCACTGAAGCTTTCTTT.

This chain connects TRBV19 to TRBJ2-3; 10 nucleotides align to TRBD1. Looked up from germline, CDR1 is LNHDA and CDR2 is SQIVND (reference sequence). The CDR3 is made up of 14 amino acids. J gave up 5 bases and V 4 bases, and 3 bases lay outside the gene matches. The CDR3 here is CASSRQGAQDTQYF. The CDR3 DNA reads as TGTGCCAGTAGTAGACAGGGGGCCCAAGATACGCAGTATTTT.

This sequence joins TRBV7-2 and TRBJ2-3, with 8 bases aligning to TRBD2. Trimming removed 1 base from V and 1 base from J; junction bases left unmatched: 4. This CDR3 is built from 16 residues. Germline values: CDR1 SGHTA, CDR2 FQGNSA. In DNA, the CDR3 is TGTGCCAGCAGCTTAGTAAGCGGGGGACGCACAGATACGCAGTATTTT. Translated, it gives CASSLVSGGRTDTQYF.

This chain connects TRBV27 to TRBJ2-7; TRBD2 aligns across 9 bases. CDR1 and CDR2 from the germline V gene are MNHEY and SMNVEV (reference sequence). The CDR3 has 15 residues. J lost 4 bases, V lost 3 bases, and 7 bases had no gene match. CDR3 nucleotides: TGTGCCAGCAGTTTTTGGGCGGGAGGGCCATACGAGCAGTACTTC. Translated, it gives CASSFWAGGPYEQYF.

This chain links TRBV7-8 with TRBJ2-1; TRBD2 matches at 9 bases. The V and J ends lost 5 bases and 2 bases, in that order; junction bases with no gene match: 7. This CDR3 contains 16 residues. Germline CDR1 and CDR2: SGHVS and FQNEAQ. CDR3 amino acids: CASSQRLAGTYNEQFF. The CDR3 nucleotides read TGTGCCAGCAGCCAGAGGCTAGCGGGAACCTACAATGAGCAGTTCTTC.